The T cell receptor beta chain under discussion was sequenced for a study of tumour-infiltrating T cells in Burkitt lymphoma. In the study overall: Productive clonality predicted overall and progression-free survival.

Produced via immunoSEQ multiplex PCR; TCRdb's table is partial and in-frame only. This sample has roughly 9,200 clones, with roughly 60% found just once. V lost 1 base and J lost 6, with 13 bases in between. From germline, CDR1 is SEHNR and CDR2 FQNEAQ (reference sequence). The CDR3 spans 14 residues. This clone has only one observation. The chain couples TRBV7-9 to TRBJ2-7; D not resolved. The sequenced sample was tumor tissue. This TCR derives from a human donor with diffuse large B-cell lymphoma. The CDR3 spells CASSLGRAASEQYF. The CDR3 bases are TGTGCCAGCAGCTTAGGTCGGGCGGCGTCCGAGCAGTACTTC. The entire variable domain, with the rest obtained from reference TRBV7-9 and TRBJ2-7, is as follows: DTGVSQNPRHKITKRGQNVTFRCDPISEHNRLYWYRQTLGQGPEFLTYFQNEAQLEKSRLLSDRFSAERPKGSFSTLEIQRTEQGDSAMYLCASSLGRAASEQYFGPGTRLTVT.